Listed here is a single T cell receptor (beta chain). V lost 2 bases, J lost 7 bases, and 18 bases lay in between. Germline V gives CDR1 SGHDN, CDR2 FVKESK. The CDR3 runs 15 residues. This record belongs to a study of control samples from healthy donors and cancer patients. Clones were read by immunoSEQ multiplex PCR, and TCRdb kept only the in-frame ones, dropping some. The table has approximately 100,000 clones, 75% to 90% seen once. Input material: blood. V is TRBV14 and J is TRBJ2-7; weak D call: TRBD1 (6 bases). The receptor was isolated from a woman in her fifties or sixties in good health. DNA of the CDR3: TGTGCCAGCAGCCAATCGGGACACAAGACCATAGAGCAGTACTTC. The encoded protein is CASSQSGHKTIEQYF.